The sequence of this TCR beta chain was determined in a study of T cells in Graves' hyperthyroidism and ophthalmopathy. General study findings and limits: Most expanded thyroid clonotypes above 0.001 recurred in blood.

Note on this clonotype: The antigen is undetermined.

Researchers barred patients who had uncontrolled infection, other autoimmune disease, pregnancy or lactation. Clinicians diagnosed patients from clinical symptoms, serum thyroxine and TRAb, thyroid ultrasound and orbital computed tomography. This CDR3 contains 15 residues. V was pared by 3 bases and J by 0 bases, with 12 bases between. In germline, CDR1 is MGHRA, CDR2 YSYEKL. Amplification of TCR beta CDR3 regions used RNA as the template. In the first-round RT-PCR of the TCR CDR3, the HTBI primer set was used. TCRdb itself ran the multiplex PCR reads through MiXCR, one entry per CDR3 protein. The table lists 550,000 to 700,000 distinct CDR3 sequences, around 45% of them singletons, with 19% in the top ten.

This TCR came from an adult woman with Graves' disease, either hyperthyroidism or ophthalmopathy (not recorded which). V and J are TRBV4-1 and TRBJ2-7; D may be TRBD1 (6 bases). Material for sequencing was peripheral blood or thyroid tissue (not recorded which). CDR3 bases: TGCGCCAGCAGCCAGGCGGACAGACTCTCCTACGAGCAGTACTTC. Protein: CASSQADRLSYEQYF.